This section outlines one TCR beta chain sequence together with its context. The data stem from a study of shared clonotypes between healthy human individuals. The germline V gene has CDR1 KGHSH and CDR2 LQKENI. This CDR3 has 16 amino acids. The V end was cut by 1 base, the J end by 5 bases, with 17 bases between. At a deep level, the assay was run. The method was immunoSEQ multiplex PCR; TCRdb's version includes in-frame clones alone and lacks a portion of them. In the table there are over a million clones, roughly 96% of which are singletons. The V and J genes are TRBV18 and TRBJ2-5, with no clear D. This receptor was taken from a man aged 30 to 39 in good health. The sample comprised naive CD4+ T cells sorted from blood. Subset meaning: CD45RA+ positively selected. CDR3 region: CASSPLPKRAWETQYF. CDR3 coding DNA: TGTGCCAGCTCACCACTCCCTAAGCGAGCGTGGGAGACCCAGTACTTC. The variable domain in full, with the rest retrieved from reference TRBV18 and TRBJ2-5, is NAGVMQNPRHLVRRRGQEARLRCSPMKGHSHVYWYRQLPEEGLKFMVYLQKENIIDESGMPKERFSAEFPKEGPSILRIQQVVRGDSAAYFCASSPLPKRAWETQYFGPGTRLLVL.